This T cell receptor (beta chain) was recorded in a study of T cells in Graves' hyperthyroidism and ophthalmopathy. Study results and caveats: From stable hyperthyroidism, ophthalmopathy was set apart by a 13 V-J model.

For the diagnoses, clinical symptoms, serum thyroxine and TRAb, thyroid ultrasound and orbital computed tomography were used. PBMCs stemmed from approximately 9.1 ml fresh peripheral blood. Unmatched junction bases numbered 4, after V lost 1 base and J lost 0 bases. The length of the CDR3 is 16 residues. The germline V gene encodes CDR1 SGHRS and CDR2 YFSETQ. Template material for amplifying TCR beta CDR3 regions consisted of RNA transcripts. First-round RT-PCR with HTBI primers amplified the TCR CDR3 region. Each CDR3 protein is one row after TCRdb ran MiXCR on the multiplex PCR reads. The sample includes around 560,000 distinct CDR3 sequences, roughly a sixth seen only once; the top ten take 15% to 20%. This clonotype was observed a handful of times. As yet, its antigen is unknown.

The chain links TRBV5-1 to TRBJ2-3; 8 nucleotides match TRBD2. Sequencing used blood. The source of this sequence is a woman aged 18 to 35 with Graves' hyperthyroidism. CDR3 protein: CASSLPGGMSTDTQYF. The CDR3 nucleotides read TGCGCCAGCAGCTTGCCGGGAGGGATGAGCACAGATACGCAGTATTTT.